The 23 T cell receptor beta chains presented below share a single source sample, sequenced in a study of human T cells and chemical hapten exposure. Time point given: pre-sensitization, week 0. Treatment: therapeutic diphenylcyclopropenone sensitization with weekly scalp DPC. Each CDR3 protein gets one entry after TCRdb re-called the RACE reads with MiXCR. The sample includes about 120,000 distinct CDR3 sequences, 13% of them seen just once. The specimen comprised whole blood, sampled in connection with sensitization to the hapten diphenylcyclopropenone (DPC). These receptors all come from a woman younger than 35 with alopecia areata. Some clones in this sample may be carry-over from other donors' samples.

The chain carries TRBV7-9 and TRBJ2-3; either TRBD1 or TRBD2 may supply D (5 bases each). The CDR3 loop spans 12 amino acids. The germline CDR1 and CDR2 sequences are SEHNR and FQNEAQ (reference sequence). V lost 5 bases and J lost 7, with 10 bases in between. CDR3 nucleotides: TGTGCCAGCAGCGGGACGGGTTATACGCAGTATTTT. Protein: CASSGTGYTQYF.

This clonotype turned up a few times. This chain links TRBV29-1 with TRBJ2-7; D possibly uses TRBD1 or TRBD2 (6 bases each). The V and J ends lost 3 bases and 0 bases respectively, with 9 bases between them. CDR3 length equals 13 residues. CDR1 SQVTM and CDR2 ANQGSEA come from the germline V gene. For the CDR3, the DNA is TGCAGCGTTGATTCGGGGGCCTCCTACGAGCAGTACTTC. This codes for CSVDSGASYEQYF.

J is TRBJ2-7 and V is TRBV18, with unresolved D. Germline-derived CDR1 and CDR2 are KGHSH and LQKENI. The CDR3 length is 12 residues. CDR3 sequence (DNA): TGTGGTCCCGGCCGAGCTACCTACGAGCAGTACTTC. This gives the protein CGPGRATYEQYF.

This clonotype has more than one count but fewer than ten. This chain connects TRBV4-3 to TRBJ1-3, with 9 bases aligning to TRBD1. The CDR3 covers 14 residues. CDR1 LGHNA and CDR2 YSLEER come from the germline V gene. Trimming at V came to 5 bases and at J to 4 bases, leaving 3 bases not matched to a gene. DNA of the CDR3: TGCGCCAGCAGCTACGGACAGGGGGGAAACACCATATATTTT. Its translation is CASSYGQGGNTIYF.

This clonotype was seen a handful of times. V is TRBV20-1 and J is TRBJ2-3, with 9 positions matching TRBD2. Germline values: CDR1 DFQATT, CDR2 SNEGSKA (reference sequence). The CDR3 covers 14 residues. Trimming removed 5 bases from V and 5 bases from J; junction bases left unmatched: 8. CDR3 in DNA: TGCAGTGCTTTGCGGGGGGGCCAGGGAGATACGCAGTATTTT. It specifies CSALRGGQGDTQYF.

This clonotype was seen more than once but under ten times. The V gene is TRBV6-2 or TRBV6-3, the J gene TRBJ1-2, with TRBD1 matching 9 bases. The CDR3 sequence is 13 residues long. Trimming cost V 5 bases and J 7 bases; bases outside gene matches: 5. Germline CDR1 and CDR2: MNHEY and SVGEGT. The CDR3 is CASSTGGFGGYTF. The CDR3, as DNA: TGTGCCAGCAGTACAGGGGGCTTCGGTGGCTACACCTTC.

The chain is built from TRBV6-4 and TRBJ2-1, with 8 bases aligning to TRBD2. With V trimmed by 0 bases and J by 3 bases, 4 bases remained unmatched. Looked up from germline, CDR1 is MRHNA and CDR2 is SNTAGT. The CDR3 consists of 16 residues. The CDR3 nucleotides are TGTGCCAGCAGTGACTCGGGTAGCGGGGACTACAATGAGCAGTTCTTC. It specifies CASSDSGSGDYNEQFF.

V is TRBV5-1 and J is TRBJ2-3; possibly TRBD2 for D (5 bases). The CDR3 is made up of 14 amino acids. Germline CDR1 is SGHRS and CDR2 is YFSETQ. V dropped 2 bases and J dropped 5 bases, with 12 bases sitting between them. The CDR3 region has the DNA TGCGCCAGCAGCTTACCGGGTCGGGGAGATACGCAGTATTTT. Translated, it gives CASSLPGRGDTQYF.

This clonotype was recorded at least ten times. The chain recombines TRBV7-9 with TRBJ1-1; 10 positions agree with TRBD1. The CDR3 is made up of 16 amino acids. Germline CDR1 and CDR2: SEHNR and FQNEAQ (reference sequence). Unmatched junction bases numbered 6, after V lost 4 bases and J lost 1 base. Written as DNA, the CDR3 is TGTGCCAGCAGCTCCGGGACAGGGGCTTCGAACACTGAAGCTTTCTTT. Translation gives CASSSGTGASNTEAFF.

About this clonotype: A much more abundant neighbour one base away suggests this may be a read error. V is TRBV7-9 and J is TRBJ2-7; 9 bases agree with TRBD1. CDR3 size: 15 residues. From germline, CDR1 is SEHNR and CDR2 FQNEAQ (reference sequence). The CDR3 bases are TGTGCCTGCAGCTTTATCGGGACAGGGATCGACGAGCAGTACTTC. Protein sequence: CACSFIGTGIDEQYF.

This clonotype was seen a handful of times. V usage is TRBV7-9 and J usage is TRBJ1-1; no clear D gene. CDR3 size: 14 residues. Between the trimmed V and J ends, which lost 1 base and 5 bases, there was a span of 11 bases. Germline CDR1 SEHNR, CDR2 FQNEAQ (reference sequence). This CDR3 is CASSLDAGRTEAFF. CDR3 sequence (DNA): TGTGCCAGCAGCTTAGATGCGGGTAGGACTGAAGCTTTCTTT. The complete variable domain, with remaining parts taken from reference TRBV7-9 and TRBJ1-1, reads DTGVSQNPRHKITKRGQNVTFRCDPISEHNRLYWYRQTLGQGPEFLTYFQNEAQLEKSRLLSDRFSAERPKGSFSTLEIQRTEQGDSAMYLCASSLDAGRTEAFFGQGTRLTVV.

CDR3 in DNA: TGTGCCAGCAGTCCCGGGGGAAACAAAAACATTCAGTACTTC. Protein product: CASSPGGNKNIQYF. This chain joins TRBV6-6 and TRBJ2-4, with D possibly matching TRBD2 (6 bases). CDR3 length equals 14 residues. The germline V gene has CDR1 MNHNY and CDR2 SVGAGI (reference sequence). Trimming stripped 5 bases from V and 3 bases from J, with 11 bases between.

The rearrangement uses TRBV6-2 or TRBV6-3 and TRBJ1-2; D is uncertain. The CDR3 consists of 12 residues. The V end was cut by 10 bases, the J end by 8 bases, with 17 bases between. Germline V CDR1 and CDR2: MNHEY, SVGEGT. In DNA, the CDR3 is TGTGCCACCGCGGAGACTCCTGGAGGCTACACCTTC. Its translation: CATAETPGGYTF.

The table lists this clonotype with a few counts. V usage is TRBV20-1 and J usage is TRBJ2-3; 9 positions match TRBD2. Germline lookup yields CDR1 DFQATT and CDR2 SNEGSKA (reference sequence). The CDR3 is 14 residues long. V shed 7 bases, J shed 2 bases, and the junction held 7 bases outside the gene matches. CDR3 in DNA: TGCAGTGGCAAGCAGCGGGGGGACACAGATACGCAGTATTTT. Protein product: CSGKQRGDTDTQYF.

Comments on this clonotype: Given a much more abundant clone one base away, this may be a read error. The rearrangement joins TRBV7-2 to TRBJ2-1; 12 positions agree with TRBD1. Germline CDR1 SGHTA, CDR2 FQGNSA. The CDR3 sequence is 14 residues long. Trimming removed 5 bases from V and 8 bases from J; junction bases left unmatched: 4. The DNA for the CDR3 is TGTGCCAGCAGCACGGGACAGGGGGCCTATGAGCAGTTCTTC. Its translation is CASSTGQGAYEQFF.

This chain connects TRBV5-4 to TRBJ2-3, with 12 positions matching TRBD2. The germline V gene has CDR1 SGHNT and CDR2 YYREEE (reference sequence). The CDR3 length is 18 residues. With 0 bases clipped from V and 4 bases from J, the junction kept 9 bases outside the gene matches. Here the CDR3 reads CASSLDLAGGRGSDTQYF. The DNA for the CDR3 is TGTGCCAGCAGCTTGGACCTAGCGGGGGGGCGTGGGTCAGATACGCAGTATTTT.

This clonotype was counted only a few times. The V and J genes are TRBV30 and TRBJ1-6, with 10 bases matching TRBD1. This CDR3 contains 14 residues. Germline values: CDR1 GTSNPN, CDR2 SVGIG (reference sequence). With V trimmed by 3 bases and J by 7 bases, 3 bases remained unmatched. CDR3 bases: TGTGCCTGGAGCCCGGACAGGGGGAATTCACCCCTCCACTTT. Amino acid sequence: CAWSPDRGNSPLHF.

The table lists this clonotype with a few counts. This chain links TRBV9 with TRBJ2-5, with 8 bases fitting TRBD2. This CDR3 is built from 13 residues. Trimming took 4 bases from V and 1 from J; bases not matched to a gene: 0. Germline CDR1 and CDR2: SGDLS and YYNGEE. In DNA, the CDR3 is TGTGCCAGCAGCACTAGCGGCCAAGAGACCCAGTACTTC. It specifies CASSTSGQETQYF.

In this sample, this clonotype turned up a few times. The chain recombines TRBV7-2 with TRBJ2-5; 13 nucleotides align to TRBD2. The length of the CDR3 is 18 residues. V trimming: 5 bases; J trimming: 1 base; junction bases outside the gene matches: 10. The germline V gene has CDR1 SGHTA and CDR2 FQGNSA. The CDR3 coding sequence is TGTGCCAGCAGCCCCAGACTAGCGGGGGGCGTATCCCAAGAGACCCAGTACTTC. Its protein is CASSPRLAGGVSQETQYF.

The V and J genes are TRBV27 and TRBJ2-3; D unclear. Trimming took 3 bases from V and 0 from J, leaving 13 bases between them. The CDR3 is 16 amino acids. Germline V gene sequence: CDR1 MNHEY, CDR2 SMNVEV (reference sequence). The CDR3 region is CASSFRQAISTDTQYF. The CDR3 DNA is TGTGCCAGCAGTTTTAGGCAGGCTATTAGCACAGATACGCAGTATTTT.

This sequence joins TRBV11-2 and TRBJ2-5; D not resolved. V shed 4 bases and J shed 5 bases, with 11 bases lying between them. The CDR3 length is 13 residues. Germline CDR1 and CDR2: SGHAT and FQNNGV. The CDR3 is CASSSFGEETQYF. CDR3 in DNA: TGTGCCAGCAGCTCCTTCGGTGAGGAGACCCAGTACTTC.

This clonotype was detected many times. The rearrangement joins TRBV18 to TRBJ2-3; D may be TRBD2 (6 bases). V was pared by 4 bases and J by 3 bases, with 14 bases between. CDR1 is KGHSH and CDR2 is LQKENI in the germline V gene. The CDR3 length is 15 residues. The CDR3 spells CASSLHIGRTDTQYF. The CDR3 nucleotides are TGTGCCAGCTCACTCCATATAGGGAGGACAGATACGCAGTATTTT. Drawing the rest from reference TRBV18 and TRBJ2-3, the complete variable domain is NAGVMQNPRHLVRRRGQEARLRCSPMKGHSHVYWYRQLPEEGLKFMVYLQKENIIDESGMPKERFSAEFPKEGPSILRIQQVVRGDSAAYFCASSLHIGRTDTQYFGPGTRLTVL.

This clonotype was recorded a few times. This chain uses TRBV6-2 or TRBV6-3 with TRBJ2-4, with 9 bases fitting TRBD1. CDR1 MNHEY and CDR2 SVGEGT come from the germline V gene. This CDR3 is 16 amino acids long. Losses at the gene ends were 6 bases for V and 2 bases for J; bases not matched to a gene: 8. The CDR3 sequence: CASSRGQGSPKNIQYF. DNA of the CDR3: TGTGCCAGCAGCCGGGGACAGGGAAGCCCCAAAAACATTCAGTACTTC.